Here is one T cell receptor beta chain with its context. The antigen remains unidentified. The data stem from a study of CD8+ T cells in alopecia areata. Sequencing used cDNA as its template, made by extracting RNA and reverse transcribing it. Some clones are missing from TCRdb's copy, which holds only in-frame ones; the method was immunoSEQ multiplex PCR. The table has about 14,000 clones, roughly 58% seen once. Four to six patients had their CD4+ cells sorted into CD25+CD127- cells. A FACSAria was used to sort CD4+ and CD8+ T cells. These cells came from PBMCs. Study-level results: Possibly because of HLA-related factors, TCR sharing was less clear across patients than in mice.

Sequenced input: CD4+ Tregs sorted from blood. This clonotype was obtained from a human donor with alopecia areata.

The chain's CDR3 is CASSRSNRGPGGYTF. For the CDR3, the DNA is TGTGCCAGCAGTCGATCGAACAGGGGGCCCGGAGGCTACACCTTC. The rearrangement joins TRBV28 to TRBJ1-2, with 9 bases matching TRBD1. V lost 5 bases to trimming and J lost 8 bases; unmatched junction nucleotides: 12. This CDR3 is 15 amino acids long. Germline V gene data show CDR1 as MDHEN and CDR2 as SYDVKM.